This passage covers 30 T cell receptor beta chains from one sample sequenced in a study of blood T cell repertoires in COVID-19. Sequenced by immunoSEQ multiplex PCR; TCRdb stores in-frame clones only, minus some. The table shows 110,000 to 150,000 clones, with about 82% occurring only once. The sample taken for sequencing was PBMCs or T cells enriched from blood (not recorded which). All receptors come from a woman aged 40 to 55 who had recovered from COVID-19.

The V and J genes are TRBV29-1 and TRBJ2-7; D might be TRBD1 (6 bases). The germline CDR1 and CDR2 sequences are SQVTM and ANQGSEA. The CDR3 length is 16 residues. V gave up 7 bases and J gave up 1 base, with 23 bases separating them. The CDR3 is CSAQIPGHAPSYEQYF. The CDR3 DNA reads TGCAGCGCTCAAATACCGGGACACGCACCGTCCTACGAGCAGTACTTC.

CDR3 loop: CASSPDSGLAGSRQYF. CDR3 nucleotides: TGTGCCAGCAGCCCCGACTCGGGACTAGCGGGGAGTCGGCAGTACTTC. The V call is TRBV5-4, the J call TRBJ2-7; 13 bases fit TRBD2. Germline assignment: CDR1 SGHNT and CDR2 YYREEE (reference sequence). The J segment lost 9 bases and the V segment lost 4 bases, leaving 13 bases of the junction unmatched. The CDR3 sequence is 16 residues long.

The chain uses TRBV2 and TRBJ2-5, with 8 bases that match TRBD1. The CDR3 extends over 14 amino acids. Trimming took 7 bases from V and 2 from J; bases not matched to a gene: 6. Germline CDR1 reads SNHLY; CDR2 reads FYNNEI. The CDR3, as DNA: TGTGCCAGCATCCCGGACAGGGAACAAGAGACCCAGTACTTC. As protein: CASIPDREQETQYF.

The chain combines TRBV10-3 with TRBJ2-4; 7 bases are a match to TRBD2. The CDR3 is made up of 14 amino acids. V lost 3 bases to trimming and J lost 9 bases; unmatched junction nucleotides: 8. Germline CDR1 and CDR2: ENHRY and SYGVKD. CDR3 nucleotide sequence: TGTGCCATCAGTGACCGGACTAGTGGAGGCATTCAGTACTTC. Translating gives CAISDRTSGGIQYF.

This chain links TRBV6-6 with TRBJ1-1, with D possibly TRBD1 on 5 matching bases. With 5 bases removed from V and 0 bases from J, the gap between germline ends came to 13 bases. The germline V gene has CDR1 MNHNY and CDR2 SVGAGI (reference sequence). This CDR3 spans 15 amino acids. CDR3 sequence: CASSTLSTVNTEAFF. In DNA, the CDR3 is TGTGCCAGCAGTACCCTATCGACAGTGAACACTGAAGCTTTCTTT.

This chain connects TRBV3-1 (or the pseudogene TRBV3-2) to TRBJ1-2; 9 bases map to TRBD1. Looked up from germline, CDR1 is LGHDT and CDR2 is YNNKEL (reference sequence). With V trimmed by 5 bases and J by 7 bases, 14 bases remained unmatched. This CDR3 region has 16 residues. Here the CDR3 reads CASSSPPGTGYRGYTF. The CDR3 coding sequence is TGTGCCAGCAGCTCCCCCCCCGGGACAGGGTATCGTGGCTACACCTTC.

CDR3 in amino acids: CASSQDPLAGSQETQYF. The CDR3 region has the DNA TGTGCCAGCAGCCAAGACCCCCTGGCGGGGAGCCAAGAGACCCAGTACTTC. V gene TRBV3-1 (or the pseudogene TRBV3-2) combines with J gene TRBJ2-5, with D maybe TRBD2 (6 bases). V gave up 0 bases and J gave up 1 base, with 15 bases separating them. This CDR3 region has 17 residues. The germline V gene has CDR1 LGHDT and CDR2 YNNKEL (reference sequence).

This clone was picked up many times. V gene TRBV7-9 combines with J gene TRBJ2-5, with a possible D match to TRBD2 (5 bases). The germline V gene encodes CDR1 SEHNR and CDR2 FQNEAQ (reference sequence). Trimming pared 5 bases from V and 1 base from J, leaving 17 bases between. This CDR3 spans 16 amino acids. The CDR3 here is CASSPLRWETQETQYF. In nucleotides, the CDR3 is TGTGCCAGCAGCCCACTCCGTTGGGAGACCCAAGAGACCCAGTACTTC.

This chain connects TRBV4-2 to TRBJ1-5; 10 bases are a match to TRBD1. The length of the CDR3 is 17 residues. The V and J ends lost 0 bases and 5 bases, in that order; junction bases with no gene match: 7. Germline V CDR1 and CDR2: LGHNA, YNFKEQ. Written as DNA, the CDR3 is TGTGCCAGCAGCCAAGAGAAAGGACAGGGGGTAGATCAGCCCCAGCATTTT. Protein sequence: CASSQEKGQGVDQPQHF.

The chain couples TRBV14 to TRBJ1-3, with 7 bases aligning to TRBD1. Germline V gene sequence: CDR1 SGHDN, CDR2 FVKESK. V lost 2 bases to trimming and J lost 0 bases; unmatched junction nucleotides: 7. This CDR3 spans 17 amino acids. CDR3 loop: CASSQRRGLISGNTIYF. The CDR3 DNA sequence: TGTGCCAGCAGCCAACGTAGGGGGCTTATCTCTGGAAACACCATATATTTT.

As to this clone: The same CDR3 also results from other DNA sequences found in this sample. The chain is built from TRBV3-1 (or the pseudogene TRBV3-2) and TRBJ2-5; 11 bases align to TRBD2. Per germline, CDR1 LGHDT and CDR2 YNNKEL (reference sequence). The CDR3 spans 14 residues. Unmatched junction bases numbered 0, after V lost 2 bases and J lost 4 bases. The CDR3 nucleotides read TGTGCCAGCAGCCAAACTAGCGGGGGAGAGACCCAGTACTTC. This sequence encodes CASSQTSGGETQYF.

This clone occurred a few times. The chain has TRBV6-6 and TRBJ1-2, with TRBD1 matching 7 bases. CDR1 MNHNY and CDR2 SVGAGI come from the germline V gene (reference sequence). Unmatched junction bases numbered 12, after V lost 5 bases and J lost 6 bases. The CDR3 contains 15 residues. CDR3 region: CASSPRQGFRDGYTF. CDR3 bases: TGTGCCAGCAGTCCACGACAGGGCTTCCGCGATGGCTACACCTTC.

The chain uses TRBV9 and TRBJ1-4; TRBD1 matches 7 bases. Germline CDR1 and CDR2: SGDLS and YYNGEE. The V gene end was trimmed by 0 bases and the J gene end by 7 bases; junction bases not matched to a gene: 12. This CDR3 is 17 amino acids long. CDR3 DNA: TGTGCCAGCAGCGTAGGAGGGGGCGGGTTCTCGAGTGAAAAACTGTTTTTT. Translation: CASSVGGGGFSSEKLFF.

The chain recombines TRBV5-4 with TRBJ2-2; possibly TRBD2 for D (5 bases). Trimming took 1 base from V and 7 from J, leaving 11 bases between them. The CDR3 has 14 residues. The germline V gene has CDR1 SGHNT and CDR2 YYREEE (reference sequence). Here the CDR3 DNA reads TGTGCCAGCAGCTTGAAGCTAGCAAGCGGGGAGCTGTTTTTT. Encoded protein: CASSLKLASGELFF.

V and J are TRBV5-8 and TRBJ2-5, with 12 positions matching TRBD1. V trimming: 2 bases; J trimming: 2 bases; junction bases outside the gene matches: 10. The CDR3 has 18 amino acids. Germline assignment: CDR1 SGHTS and CDR2 YDEGEE. CDR3 sequence: CASSFSFRDRGLQETQYF. The CDR3 DNA is TGTGCCAGCAGCTTTTCTTTTAGGGACAGGGGGCTACAAGAGACCCAGTACTTC.

V and J are TRBV4-1 and TRBJ1-1; 7 nucleotides line up with TRBD1. From germline, CDR1 is MGHRA and CDR2 YSYEKL. The CDR3 is 12 amino acids. J gave up 8 bases and V 4 bases, and 4 bases lay outside the gene matches. Written as DNA, the CDR3 is TGCGCCAGCAGCCGACAGGGTGGCGAAGCTTTCTTT. This gives the protein CASSRQGGEAFF.

Here the CDR3 DNA reads TGCAGCGTACGGGAGAGCGGGGAGCTGTTTTTT. It yields the protein CSVRESGELFF. V and J are TRBV29-1 and TRBJ2-2, with a weak D call TRBD2 (6 bases). Per germline, CDR1 SQVTM and CDR2 ANQGSEA. This CDR3 contains 11 residues. The V end lost 6 bases, the J end lost 7 bases, and 9 bases lay between the germline ends.

The chain has TRBV19 and TRBJ1-2; D is uncertain. CDR3 length equals 13 residues. Germline CDR1 LNHDA, CDR2 SQIVND (reference sequence). The germline V and J ends were trimmed by 5 bases and 3 bases, with 10 bases remaining between them. For the CDR3, the DNA is TGTGCCAGTAGTCGGAGAGTGGACTATGGCTACACCTTC. Protein: CASSRRVDYGYTF.

This sequence joins TRBV7-8 and TRBJ1-6, with TRBD1 matching over 11 bases. Losses at the gene ends were 6 bases for V and 1 base for J; bases not matched to a gene: 5. The CDR3 sequence is 17 residues long. Germline CDR1 is SGHVS and CDR2 is FQNEAQ. The CDR3 DNA reads TGTGCCAGCAGAGGGGGACAGGGGGGGTCCTATAATTCACCCCTCCACTTT. This gives the protein CASRGGQGGSYNSPLHF.

V is TRBV30 and J is TRBJ1-4; D is ambiguous. V was clipped by 1 base and J by 3 bases, with 12 bases between them. This CDR3 comprises 15 residues. CDR1 is GTSNPN, CDR2 SVGIG, per germline (reference sequence). CDR3 amino acids: CAWSAGSGSNEKLFF. In DNA form, the CDR3 reads TGTGCCTGGAGTGCGGGGAGCGGGTCTAATGAAAAACTGTTTTTT.

The chain couples TRBV19 to TRBJ2-3; 9 nucleotides align to TRBD1. V lost 4 bases and J lost 5; bases outside the gene matches: 4. Looked up from germline, CDR1 is LNHDA and CDR2 is SQIVND (reference sequence). This CDR3 comprises 14 residues. CDR3: CASSRTGAEDTQYF. In nucleotides, the CDR3 is TGTGCCAGTAGTAGGACAGGGGCGGAAGATACGCAGTATTTT.

The J gene is TRBJ1-3, the V gene TRBV10-3; D is unresolved. The CDR3 is made up of 14 amino acids. Trimming took 11 bases from V and 6 from J, leaving 20 bases between them. CDR1 and CDR2 (germline): ENHRY, SYGVKD. CDR3 residues: CAVSSPGKKNTIYF. For the CDR3, the DNA is TGTGCCGTCTCCTCCCCTGGCAAAAAAAACACCATATATTTT.

The chain couples TRBV19 to TRBJ1-6; 8 nucleotides agree with TRBD1. J gave up 8 bases and V 5 bases, and 5 bases lay outside the gene matches. The germline V gene has CDR1 LNHDA and CDR2 SQIVND (reference sequence). CDR3 size: 14 residues. The chain's CDR3 is CASSPTGDYSPLHF. The CDR3 nucleotides are TGTGCCAGTAGTCCGACAGGGGACTATTCACCCCTCCACTTT.

A note on this clone: Other DNA sequences within the sample encode an identical CDR3. V usage is TRBV5-1 and J usage is TRBJ1-6; TRBD1 agrees at 9 bases. This CDR3 comprises 15 residues. In germline, CDR1 is SGHRS, CDR2 YFSETQ. V shed 0 bases, J shed 7 bases, and the junction held 2 bases outside the gene matches. In nucleotides, the CDR3 is TGCGCCAGCAGCTTGGGACAGGGGGGAAATTCACCCCTCCACTTT. This encodes CASSLGQGGNSPLHF.

The CDR3 DNA is TGTGCCATACACCTAGCGGGAGGCCACGAGCAGTACTTC. Amino acids: CAIHLAGGHEQYF. The rearrangement joins TRBV21-1 to TRBJ2-7; TRBD2 was called by the table and not checked on the DNA. TRBV21-1 is given as a pseudogene. The CDR3 has 13 amino acids.

The rearrangement uses TRBV15 and TRBJ1-4, with D hard to call. V was cut by 3 bases and J by 1 base, with 15 bases left in between. This CDR3 contains 17 residues. The germline V gene encodes CDR1 LNHNV and CDR2 YYDKDF (reference sequence). CDR3 bases: TGTGCCACCAGCAGTCCTCTCGACCCGGGAACTAATGAAAAACTGTTTTTT. Translation gives CATSSPLDPGTNEKLFF.

V gene TRBV29-1 combines with J gene TRBJ2-2; 7 positions match TRBD1. The CDR3 contains 13 residues. Trimming removed 7 bases from V and 0 bases from J; junction bases left unmatched: 2. Germline V CDR1 and CDR2: SQVTM, ANQGSEA. CDR3 nucleotide sequence: TGCAGCGGGGACAGCCCGAACACCGGGGAGCTGTTTTTT. Translating it yields CSGDSPNTGELFF.

The chain links TRBV6-5 to TRBJ2-7; TRBD2 might be the D (5 bases). With 2 bases removed from V and 0 bases from J, the gap between germline ends came to 11 bases. Germline V CDR1 and CDR2: MNHEY, SVGAGI. The CDR3 has 15 residues. DNA of the CDR3: TGTGCCAGCAGTTACAGAGGGTCCATCTCCTACGAGCAGTACTTC. It yields the protein CASSYRGSISYEQYF.

The rearrangement uses TRBV2 and TRBJ1-2; the match to TRBD1 covers 7 bases. The CDR3 is made up of 18 amino acids. V dropped 6 bases and J dropped 3; count of bases not matched to a gene: 19. Germline lookup yields CDR1 SNHLY and CDR2 FYNNEI. In DNA form, the CDR3 reads TGTGCCAGCAGCGCGAGGGGGCCGGATGCCCTACTCGACTATGGCTACACCTTC. Its translation: CASSARGPDALLDYGYTF.

V and J are TRBV11-2 and TRBJ1-1; possibly TRBD1 for D (6 bases). CDR3 size: 15 residues. With 5 bases removed from V and 0 bases from J, the gap between germline ends came to 13 bases. The germline V gene encodes CDR1 SGHAT and CDR2 FQNNGV. The CDR3 protein is CASSRRQVMNTEAFF. The CDR3 DNA follows: TGTGCCAGCAGCCGGCGACAGGTCATGAACACTGAAGCTTTCTTT.